This T cell receptor (beta chain) derives from a study of cytomegalovirus exposure and HLA in healthy donors. The PCR ran on 60 Vbeta and 13 Jbeta primers. The data were produced by immunoSEQ multiplex PCR, yet TCRdb's version contains in-frame clones alone and is incomplete. Found here are about 200,000 clones, 77% of them singletons; the top ten hold around 2.2%. Sequences were obtained from PBMCs. The origin of this receptor is a woman in her twenties or thirties in good health and CMV-seropositive.

In DNA form, the CDR3 reads TGTGCCAGCAGTTTCGGGACAGGGAGACAGGGCTACACCTTC. Amino acids: CASSFGTGRQGYTF. The gene calls are TRBV27 and TRBJ1-2; 9 bases agree with TRBD1. The CDR3 length is 14 residues. The V gene's germline CDR1 is MNHEY and CDR2 SMNVEV (reference sequence). V lost 3 bases and J lost 8; bases outside the gene matches: 7.